The clone carrying this T cell receptor beta chain was found a few times. No antigen is known for it. Germline CDR1 PRHDT, CDR2 FYEKMQ (reference sequence). V lost 7 bases, J lost 7 bases, and 18 bases lay in between. There are 14 residues in the CDR3. TCRdb recomputed calls from the reads with MiXCR, one row per CDR3 protein. The data hold 500,000 to 600,000 distinct CDR3 sequences, with about 15% observed a single time. These data come from a study of T cell repertoires in cytomegalovirus infection. In the study overall: Through public TCR beta signatures, both CMV infection and matching HLA type were indicated.

Study-wide results and caveats: Summed frequency of public TCR beta families distinguished CMV carriers with the relevant HLA. The ex vivo response showed dominance by HLA-C-restricted CMV-specific TCR beta clonotypes.

This receptor was identified in a human donor in good health (CMV status not recorded). Some clones in this sample may be carry-over from other donors' samples. The chain joins TRBV13 to TRBJ2-3; D not certain. What was sequenced was CD8+ T cells from PBMCs. CDR3 sequence reads: CASTPPMDRNTQYF. CDR3 nucleotides: TGTGCCAGCACCCCTCCGATGGACCGCAATACGCAGTATTTT.